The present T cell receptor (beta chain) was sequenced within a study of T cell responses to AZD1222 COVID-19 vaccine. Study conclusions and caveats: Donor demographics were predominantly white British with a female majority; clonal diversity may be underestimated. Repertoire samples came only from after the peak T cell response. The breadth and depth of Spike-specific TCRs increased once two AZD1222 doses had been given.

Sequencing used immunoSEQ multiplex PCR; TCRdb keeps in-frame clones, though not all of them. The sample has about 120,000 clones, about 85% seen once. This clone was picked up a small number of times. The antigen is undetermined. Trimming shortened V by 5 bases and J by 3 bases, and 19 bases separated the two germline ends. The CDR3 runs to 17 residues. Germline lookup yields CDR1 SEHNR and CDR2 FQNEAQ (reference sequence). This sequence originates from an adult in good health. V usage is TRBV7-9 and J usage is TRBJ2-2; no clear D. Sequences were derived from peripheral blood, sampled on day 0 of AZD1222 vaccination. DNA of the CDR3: TGTGCCAGCAGCCCTCGAGGTGGAGAACGCCACACCGGGGAGCTGTTTTTT. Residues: CASSPRGGERHTGELFF.